Listed below are T cell receptor beta chains from one sample, sequenced in a study of blood T cell repertoires in COVID-19. Data came from immunoSEQ multiplex PCR; TCRdb stores just in-frame clones and leaves some out. The data hold approximately 170,000 clones, with around 83% observed a single time. The sample taken for sequencing was peripheral blood. These receptors all stem from a man in his 70s who had recovered from COVID-19. Both conserved end residues are part of each CDR3. A D gene is named only where the DNA matches it firmly. Not every row has a clone size; where given, it reads once, few, many or a size class.

clone_size d_call j_call v_call cdr3_aa cdr3_nt
many - TRBJ1-1 TRBV19 CASSIVSQGAIGTEAFF TGTGCCAGTAGTATAGTTTCCCAGGGTGCCATTGGCACTGAAGCTTTCTTT
- - TRBJ1-6 TRBV28 CASSGHSGNNSPLHF TGTGCCAGCAGTGGACACAGTGGCAATAATTCACCCCTCCACTTT
- - TRBJ1-1 TRBV9 CASSVGPGNTEAFF TGTGCCAGCAGCGTAGGACCGGGGAACACTGAAGCTTTCTTT
few TRBD1 TRBJ1-2 TRBV5-4 CASRETGSSGYTF TGTGCCAGCAGGGAGACAGGGTCGAGTGGCTACACCTTC
once TRBD1 TRBJ1-2 TRBV27 CASSSTGDGYTF TGTGCCAGCAGCTCGACAGGGGACGGCTACACCTTC
once - TRBJ2-1 TRBV28 CASSSSPREQFF TGTGCCAGCAGTTCCTCCCCCCGTGAGCAGTTCTTC
- - TRBJ1-5 TRBV6-2/TRBV6-3 CASSYLGTSNQPQHF TGTGCCAGCAGTTACCTCGGGACAAGCAATCAGCCCCAGCATTTT
- TRBD1 TRBJ2-7 TRBV18 CASSPPAGQGYEQYF TGTGCCAGCTCACCACCGGCAGGACAGGGCTACGAGCAGTACTTC
- - TRBJ1-1 TRBV30 CAWRADRGLNTEAFF TGTGCCTGGAGAGCAGATAGAGGGCTAAACACTGAAGCTTTCTTT
few TRBD2 TRBJ2-7 TRBV4-2 CASSSDSGRADEQYF TGTGCCAGCAGCTCCGACAGCGGGAGGGCCGACGAGCAGTACTTC
- TRBD2 TRBJ2-3 TRBV19 CASSRQRGVGTDTQYF TGTGCCAGTAGTAGGCAACGGGGGGTCGGCACAGATACGCAGTATTTT
- TRBD2 TRBJ2-3 TRBV9 CASSVASGRAVSDTQYF TGTGCCAGCAGCGTAGCCAGCGGGAGGGCCGTATCAGATACGCAGTATTTT
- TRBD1 TRBJ1-6 TRBV6-5 CASSYGQGVYSPLHF TGTGCCAGCAGTTACGGACAGGGTGTATATTCACCCCTCCACTTT
- TRBD1 TRBJ2-3 TRBV9 CASSPAGTGGDTQYF TGTGCCAGCAGCCCGGCCGGGACAGGAGGAGATACGCAGTATTTT
- TRBD1 TRBJ2-3 TRBV10-1 CASSESTPGQGGTDTQYF TGCGCCAGCAGTGAGTCAACTCCGGGACAGGGCGGCACAGATACGCAGTATTTT
few - TRBJ2-2 TRBV5-1 CASSVRGMNTGELFF TGCGCCAGCAGCGTACGGGGTATGAACACCGGGGAGCTGTTTTTT
few - TRBJ1-2 TRBV19 CASSNLGTGTYGYTF TGTGCCAGTAGTAACCTCGGCACAGGAACCTATGGCTACACCTTC
- - TRBJ2-2 TRBV24-1 CATSDWPGRGGPGELFF TGTGCCACCAGTGATTGGCCGGGACGAGGGGGTCCCGGGGAGCTGTTTTTT
- TRBD1 TRBJ1-1 TRBV7-2 CASSLEPGTGHEAFF TGTGCCAGCAGCTTAGAACCCGGGACAGGACATGAAGCTTTCTTT